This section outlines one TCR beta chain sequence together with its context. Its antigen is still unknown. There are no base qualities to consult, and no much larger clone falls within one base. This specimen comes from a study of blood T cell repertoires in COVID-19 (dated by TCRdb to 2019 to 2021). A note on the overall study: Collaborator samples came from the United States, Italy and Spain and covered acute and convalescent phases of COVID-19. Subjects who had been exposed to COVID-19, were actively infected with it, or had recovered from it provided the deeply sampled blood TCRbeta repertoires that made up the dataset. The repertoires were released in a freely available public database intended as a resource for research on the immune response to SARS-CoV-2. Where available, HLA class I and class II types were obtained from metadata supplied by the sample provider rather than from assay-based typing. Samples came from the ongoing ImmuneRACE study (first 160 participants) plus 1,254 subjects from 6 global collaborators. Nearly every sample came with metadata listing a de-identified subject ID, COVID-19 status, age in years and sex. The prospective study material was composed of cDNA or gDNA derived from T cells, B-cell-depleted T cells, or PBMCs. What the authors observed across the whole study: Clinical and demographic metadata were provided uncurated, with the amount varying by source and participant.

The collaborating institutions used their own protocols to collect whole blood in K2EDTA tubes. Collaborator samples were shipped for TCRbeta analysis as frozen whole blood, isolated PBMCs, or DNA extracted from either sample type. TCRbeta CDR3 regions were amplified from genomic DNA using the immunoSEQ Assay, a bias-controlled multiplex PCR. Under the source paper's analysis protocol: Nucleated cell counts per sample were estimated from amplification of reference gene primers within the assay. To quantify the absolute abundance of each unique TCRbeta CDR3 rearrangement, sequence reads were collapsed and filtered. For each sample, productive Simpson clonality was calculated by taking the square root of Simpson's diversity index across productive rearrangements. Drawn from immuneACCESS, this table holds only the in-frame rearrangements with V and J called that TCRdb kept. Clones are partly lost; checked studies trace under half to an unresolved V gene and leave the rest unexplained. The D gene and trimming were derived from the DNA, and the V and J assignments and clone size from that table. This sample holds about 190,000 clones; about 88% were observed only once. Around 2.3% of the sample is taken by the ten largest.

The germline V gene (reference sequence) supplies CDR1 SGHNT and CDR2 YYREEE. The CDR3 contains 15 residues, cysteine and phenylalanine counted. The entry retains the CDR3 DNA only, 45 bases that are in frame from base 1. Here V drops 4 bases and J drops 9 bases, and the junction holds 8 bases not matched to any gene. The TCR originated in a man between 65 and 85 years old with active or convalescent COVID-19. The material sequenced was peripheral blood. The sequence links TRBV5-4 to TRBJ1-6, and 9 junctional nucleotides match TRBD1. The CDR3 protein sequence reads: CASSTNRGLSSPLHF. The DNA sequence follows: TGTGCCAGCAGCACCAACAGGGGGCTCAGTTCACCCCTCCACTTT.